What follows describes a single T cell receptor beta chain. The data were taken from a study of control samples from healthy donors and cancer patients. The data were produced by immunoSEQ multiplex PCR, yet TCRdb's version contains in-frame clones alone and is incomplete. This table holds about 65,000 clones, about nine tenths found once. This CDR3 contains 12 residues. Trimming took off 3 bases at V and 1 base at J, with 3 bases between the two ends. Sequencing used PBMCs. V is TRBV12-3 or TRBV12-4 and J is TRBJ1-1, with D uncertain. This clonotype originated in a woman in her forties or fifties with colorectal cancer. CDR3 region: CASSFTNTEAFF. The CDR3, as DNA: TGTGCCAGCAGTTTTACGAACACTGAAGCTTTCTTT.